Below, one T cell receptor (beta chain) is given with its context. Its antigen specificity is not known. Qualities for individual bases were not recorded, and no much larger clone is one base off. This sample is drawn from a study of T cell clones after liver transplantation (dated by TCRdb to the late 2010s). For the wider study: ITN030ST, the source of the samples, was a randomized trial that attempted immunosuppression withdrawal within 2 years of liver transplantation. After a pre-transplant mixed lymphocyte reaction, TCRbeta sequencing was used to pinpoint donor-reactive T cell clones, which were subsequently tracked in post-transplant blood. Third party-reactive TCRbeta sequences were also identified from pre-transplant MLRs to serve as an antigen-independent comparator for donor-reactive sequences. Of the eight recipients, three were HCV-positive, while the remaining recipients had been transplanted for non-autoimmune, non-viral indications. No induction therapy was given to the subjects, and standard immunosuppression was administered until randomization at 12-24 months post-transplant. Tolerance was defined as complete withdrawal of immunosuppression for at least one year without a rise in liver enzymes beyond twice the upper limit of normal. Blood samples were collected pre-transplant, then pre-randomization ahead of withdrawal, and finally post-randomization once withdrawal had either been completed or failed. Of the 8 liver transplant recipients making up the studied cohort, 3 were classified as tolerant and 5 as non-tolerant. Summary of the overall study and its limitations: Low numbers of available donor cells limited the measurable donor-reactive repertoire in a couple of subjects. Once repertoire turnover was taken into account, donor-reactive detection showed a significant reduction for CD4 in 7 of 8 subjects and for CD8 in 8 of 8. The conclusions were preliminary, being limited by small, heterogeneous patient numbers and by non-standardized post-transplant time points. The decline in donor-reactive sequences exceeded the decline in third party-reactive sequences, suggesting partial antigen-specific deletion that was unrelated to withdrawal success. In most of the 8 subjects, regardless of tolerance or HCV status, circulating donor-reactive CD4 TCRbeta sequences dropped significantly post-transplant. Because no allograft tissue specimens were available, donor-reactive T cells may have migrated into the graft instead of being deleted.

Frozen genomic DNA underwent high-throughput TCRbeta CDR3 sequencing by immunoSEQ, including PCR amplification, mapping, bias correction and internal controls. As for how the authors treated the data: Only productive rearrangements were retained, and each unique TCRbeta sequence was defined by its CDR3 nucleotide sequence together with its V and J gene. For a sequence to be called donor-reactive, it needed a frequency of at least 0.01% and at least 5-fold expansion in CFSE-low cells compared with unstimulated pre-transplant cells. To ensure at least 90% detection power, minimum frequency thresholds were set for each subject based on that subject's lowest-template unstimulated sample. Jensen-Shannon divergence between the top 1000 TCRbeta sequences after and before transplant was used to measure repertoire turnover. Changes in detection of donor-reactive sequences were assessed with two-sided Fisher's exact tests. Here the immuneACCESS table is served through TCRdb, limited to in-frame sequences with V and J called. Missing clones are a known gap in these copies; in checked studies unresolved V genes cover under half, and the rest lacks a known reason. V, J and clone size were drawn from that table, and D and trimming were deduced from the DNA. The sample table shows around 51,000 clones, and 80% to 90% are seen once. The top ten constitute about 15% of the sample.

Thawed unstimulated PBMCs were stained for CD3, CD4 and CD8 and FACS-sorted into CD3+CD4+ and CD3+CD8+ populations. All 8 studied subjects were randomized to withdrawal of immunosuppression. The Qiagen DNeasy Blood and Tissue Kit was used for isolation of genomic DNA. The CDR3 measures 15 amino acids from cysteine to phenylalanine. Kept here is only the CDR3 DNA, which spans 45 bases and is read in frame from base 1. The germline V gene gives CDR1 as SGDLS and CDR2 as YYNGEE. The V and J ends are trimmed by 0 bases and 2 bases, leaving 12 bases between them. This specimen consisted of CD8+ T cells from blood, obtained 12 months after liver transplant. The receptor comes from a human patient who received a liver transplant. Where a transplant has occurred, the graft donor may have supplied some of the T cells. The chain is encoded by TRBV9 joined to TRBJ2-7, with the D gene too uncertain to name. The encoded CDR3 is CASSVEWQTTYEQYF. The nucleotides read TGTGCCAGCAGCGTAGAGTGGCAAACCACCTACGAGCAGTACTTC.